This T cell receptor (beta chain) was sequenced in a study of response to subunit inactivated influenza vaccine. The germline V and J ends were trimmed by 6 bases and 8 bases, with 20 bases remaining between them. This CDR3 is 15 amino acids long. Overall study findings and caveats: The authors suggested that few new T cells are recruited per seasonal influenza vaccination.

With regard to this clonotype: Its antigen remains unidentified.

TCRdb itself ran the RT-PCR reads through MiXCR, one entry per CDR3 protein. This sample yields about 700,000 distinct CDR3 sequences, of which approximately 15% are seen a single time; around 7% belongs to the top ten. The chain links TRBV12-3 or TRBV12-4 to TRBJ2-1; a possible D gene is TRBD2 (5 bases). Here the sequenced sample was PBMCs from blood, taken approximately 15 days before vaccination. This TCR was recovered from a man aged 50-59 years who received an inactivated influenza vaccine. For the CDR3, the DNA is TGTGCCAGCAGCAAGGCCGGCCCGGGGTTCGATGAGCAGTTCTTC. Amino acids: CASSKAGPGFDEQFF.